Following are 2 T cell receptor beta chains from one sample sequenced in a study of human T cells and chemical hapten exposure (dated by TCRdb to the early 2020s). The time point label corresponds to: patch test 2, 6 weeks after DPC sensitization. According to the study, the label for this sample's treatment or condition signals: therapeutic diphenylcyclopropenone sensitization with weekly scalp DPC. Library construction relied on RACE. Sequenced using a NextSeq 500. Using fastp trimming at Q25 and MiXCR clonotype assembly, TCRdb reanalyzed the public sequencing data and kept in-frame beta chains. Every CDR3 protein is listed once, alongside the most common genes and DNA of its rows. The sample table records a few hundred thousand distinct CDR3 sequences; over 6% of these occur just once. In total, the top ten clones hold about 5.6% of the sample. Sequences were derived from whole blood, sampled in connection with sensitization to the hapten diphenylcyclopropenone (DPC). Every receptor here comes from a woman aged 18-29 years with alopecia areata. Some clones in this sample may be carry-over from other donors' samples.

This clonotype was seen at least ten times. The chain uses TRBV4-3 and TRBJ1-4; 11 bases are shared with TRBD1. This CDR3 comprises 15 residues. V was pared by 1 base and J by 7 bases, with 2 bases of the junction left unmatched. CDR1 LGHNA and CDR2 YSLEER come from the germline V gene. CDR3 residues: CASSQAGTGGEKLFF. The CDR3 DNA is TGCGCCAGCAGCCAAGCCGGGACAGGGGGTGAAAAACTGTTTTTT.

This clonotype was picked up many times. This chain joins TRBV18 and TRBJ1-6; D is possibly TRBD1 (6 bases). CDR3 size: 15 residues. V lost 2 bases and J 7 bases, leaving 12 bases between the germline ends. The germline V gene has CDR1 KGHSH and CDR2 LQKENI. The CDR3 bases are TGTGCCAGCTCACCAACCAGGACAGAAAATTCACCCCTCCACTTT. Encoded protein: CASSPTRTENSPLHF.